This is a list of T cell receptor beta chains from one sample in a study of spatial heterogeneity in lung cancer. TCRdb reprocessed the 5' RACE reads with MiXCR, giving one entry per CDR3 protein. The sample gives roughly 46,000 distinct CDR3 sequences, over 9.5% of which show up once; under 35% is in the top ten. Sequencing used PBMCs, obtained at follow-up. The receptors originated from a male donor with early-stage non-small cell lung cancer. Both conserved end residues are part of each CDR3. D genes are given only for firm matches. Clone size is stated in some rows and not others, as once, few, many or a class when expanded.

clone size: -; D gene: -; J gene: TRBJ2-7; V gene: TRBV6-6; CDR3 DNA: TGTGCCAGCAGCCCTATCCCTGGCAGGTGGGGCGAGCAGTACTTC; CDR3 protein: CASSPIPGRWGEQYF
clone size: -; D gene: TRBD1; J gene: TRBJ1-1; V gene: TRBV14; CDR3 DNA: TGTGCCAGCAGCCTGGGACAGGGGGCGGCGGACACTGAAGCTTTCTTT; CDR3 protein: CASSLGQGAADTEAFF
clone size: many; D gene: -; J gene: TRBJ1-1; V gene: TRBV6-6; CDR3 DNA: TGTGCCAGCAGTTTTCTCAGGGCGAACACTGAAGCTTTCTTT; CDR3 protein: CASSFLRANTEAFF
clone size: many; D gene: TRBD1; J gene: TRBJ1-2; V gene: TRBV7-9; CDR3 DNA: TGTGCCAGCAGCTGGTACAGTGGGGGGACAGCAGACTATGGCTACACCTTC; CDR3 protein: CASSWYSGGTADYGYTF
clone size: many; D gene: TRBD2; J gene: TRBJ2-5; V gene: TRBV13; CDR3 DNA: TGTGCCAGCAGCGATGGGGGGGTAGAGACCCAGTACTTC; CDR3 protein: CASSDGGVETQYF
clone size: -; D gene: TRBD2; J gene: TRBJ2-3; V gene: TRBV11-3; CDR3 DNA: TGTGCCAGCAGCTTAGAGGCGGGAGTAGTCTCAGATACGCAGTATTTT; CDR3 protein: CASSLEAGVVSDTQYF
clone size: many; D gene: TRBD1; J gene: TRBJ2-7; V gene: TRBV5-1; CDR3 DNA: TGCGCCAGCAGCGTAGGGGGCCCGAACGAGCAGTACTTC; CDR3 protein: CASSVGGPNEQYF
clone size: few; D gene: -; J gene: TRBJ1-2; V gene: TRBV7-2; CDR3 DNA: TGTGCCAGCAGTCTAGCTTTCGGAGACTATGGCTACACCTTC; CDR3 protein: CASSLAFGDYGYTF
clone size: -; D gene: TRBD2; J gene: TRBJ2-3; V gene: TRBV24-1; CDR3 DNA: TGTGCCACCAGTGCGGGAGGGTCGTCAGATACGCAGTATTTT; CDR3 protein: CATSAGGSSDTQYF
clone size: many; D gene: TRBD1; J gene: TRBJ1-4; V gene: TRBV29-1; CDR3 DNA: TGCAGCGTCGACGACAGGGGGGATAATGAAAAACTGTTTTTT; CDR3 protein: CSVDDRGDNEKLFF
clone size: -; D gene: TRBD2; J gene: TRBJ2-1; V gene: TRBV7-2; CDR3 DNA: TGTGCCAGCAGCTTAAGTAGCGGGATCGATGAGCAGTTCTTC; CDR3 protein: CASSLSSGIDEQFF
clone size: few; D gene: TRBD2; J gene: TRBJ2-1; V gene: TRBV24-1; CDR3 DNA: TGTGCCACCAGTGATGCTAGCGGGAGTAGACACAATGAGCAGTTCTTC; CDR3 protein: CATSDASGSRHNEQFF
clone size: -; D gene: TRBD1; J gene: TRBJ2-7; V gene: TRBV12-3/TRBV12-4; CDR3 DNA: TGTGCCAGCAGTATGGGACAGGGCTACGAGCAGTACTTC; CDR3 protein: CASSMGQGYEQYF